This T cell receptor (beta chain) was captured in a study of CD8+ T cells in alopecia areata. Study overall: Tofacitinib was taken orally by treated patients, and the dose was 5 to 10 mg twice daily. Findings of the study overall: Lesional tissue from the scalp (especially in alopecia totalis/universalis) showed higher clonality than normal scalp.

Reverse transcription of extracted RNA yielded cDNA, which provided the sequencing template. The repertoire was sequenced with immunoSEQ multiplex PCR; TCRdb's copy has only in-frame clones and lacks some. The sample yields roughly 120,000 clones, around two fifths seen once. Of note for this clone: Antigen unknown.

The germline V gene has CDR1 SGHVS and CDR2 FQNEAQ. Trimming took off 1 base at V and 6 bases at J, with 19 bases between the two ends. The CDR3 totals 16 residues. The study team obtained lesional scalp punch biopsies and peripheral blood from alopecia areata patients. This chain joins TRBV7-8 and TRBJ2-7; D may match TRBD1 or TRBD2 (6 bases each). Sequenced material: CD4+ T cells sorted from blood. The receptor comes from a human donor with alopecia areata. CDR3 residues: CASSLVSGGAKREQYF. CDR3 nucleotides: TGTGCCAGCAGCTTAGTATCCGGGGGCGCGAAGCGCGAGCAGTACTTC.